This T cell receptor (beta chain) was recovered during a study of shared clonotypes between healthy human individuals. As originally analysed: Filtering was not the same, since immunoSEQ gave junction-only sequences without quality scores. Profiled with immunoSEQ multiplex PCR; TCRdb holds only in-frame clones, not every one. That table furnishes V, J and clone size, whereas the DNA furnished D and trimming. Here the sample spans some 2,500,000 clones, around 90% being singletons. The CDR3 is made up of 16 amino acids. V was trimmed by 0 bases and J by 0 bases, leaving 14 bases between them. Germline V lookup: CDR1 GTSNPN, CDR2 SVGIG (reference sequence).

This chain links TRBV30 with TRBJ1-1, with D tentatively TRBD1 (5 bases). The material sequenced was naive CD4+ T cells from PBMCs. Subset reported: CD45RA+ positively selected. The receptor was isolated from a man aged 18 to 30 in good health. Some clones in this sample may be carry-over from other donors' samples. The CDR3 nucleotides are TGTGCCTGGAGTGTAGGGGTTCTCCCTTTGAACACTGAAGCTTTCTTT. Protein product: CAWSVGVLPLNTEAFF.